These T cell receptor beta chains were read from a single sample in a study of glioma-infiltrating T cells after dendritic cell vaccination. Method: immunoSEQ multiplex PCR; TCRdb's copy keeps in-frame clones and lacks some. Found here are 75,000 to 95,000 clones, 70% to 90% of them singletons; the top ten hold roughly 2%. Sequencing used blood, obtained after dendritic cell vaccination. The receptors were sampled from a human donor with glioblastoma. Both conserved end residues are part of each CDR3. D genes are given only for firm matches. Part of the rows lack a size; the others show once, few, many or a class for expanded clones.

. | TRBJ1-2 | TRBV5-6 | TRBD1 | TGTGCCAGCAGCCCGTGGGACAGGGATGGCTACACCTTC | CASSPWDRDGYTF
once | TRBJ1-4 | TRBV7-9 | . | TGTGCCAGCAGCTTAGATGTCGGGACAAGGGGTGAAAAACTGTTTTTT | CASSLDVGTRGEKLFF
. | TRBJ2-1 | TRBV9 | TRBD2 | TGTGCCAGCAGCGTAGGACTAGCGGGAGGGCAGTTCTTC | CASSVGLAGGQFF
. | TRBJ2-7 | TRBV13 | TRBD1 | TGTGCCAGCAGCTCCAGGGGGCTCTCCTACGAGCAGTACTTC | CASSSRGLSYEQYF
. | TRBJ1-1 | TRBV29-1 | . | TGCAGCGTTTTCGCGGGGAACATGAACACTGAAGCTTTCTTT | CSVFAGNMNTEAFF
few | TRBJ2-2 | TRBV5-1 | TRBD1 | TGCGCCAGCAGCAGAACAGGGGCTAAGATTACCGGGGAGCTGTTTTTT | CASSRTGAKITGELFF
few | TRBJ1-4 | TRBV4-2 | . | TGTGCCAGCAGCCGAGGAGAGACAGGTCAAAATGAAAAACTGTTTTTT | CASSRGETGQNEKLFF
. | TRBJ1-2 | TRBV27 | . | TGTGCCAGCAGCCGTAACAGGGATAACTATGGCTACACCTTC | CASSRNRDNYGYTF
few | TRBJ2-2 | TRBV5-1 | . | TGCGCCAGCAGCCTCAGATACGGGGAGCTGTTTTTT | CASSLRYGELFF
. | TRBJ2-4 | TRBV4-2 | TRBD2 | TGTGCCAGCAGCCAAGTACCCGGACTAGCGGGAGATGGGGGAAACATTCAGTACTTC | CASSQVPGLAGDGGNIQYF
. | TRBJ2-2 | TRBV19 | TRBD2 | TGTGCCAGTAGTATCTTCCGGGGAGGGGCGAACACCGGGGAGCTGTTTTTT | CASSIFRGGANTGELFF
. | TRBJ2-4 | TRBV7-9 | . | TGTGCCAGCAGTTCGAGGGAAGGCGTCATTCAGTACTTC | CASSSREGVIQYF
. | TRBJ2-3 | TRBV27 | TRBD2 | TGTGCCAGCAGTCCCCGGACTAGCGGGAGTTCAGATACGCAGTATTTT | CASSPRTSGSSDTQYF
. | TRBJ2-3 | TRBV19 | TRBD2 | TGTGCCAGTAGCACCAACCAACTAGCGGGGGGAATAGATACGCAGTATTTT | CASSTNQLAGGIDTQYF
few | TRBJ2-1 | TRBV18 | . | TGTGCCAGCTCACCACCGCATGGGAGTTCCTCCTACAATGAGCAGTTCTTC | CASSPPHGSSSYNEQFF
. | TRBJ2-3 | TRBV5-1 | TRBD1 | TGCGCCAGCGAACAGGGGGCGCAGGGAGGAGATACGCAGTATTTT | CASEQGAQGGDTQYF
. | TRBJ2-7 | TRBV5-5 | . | TGTGCCAGCAGTCCCAGGGTGTCCTACGAGCAGTACTTC | CASSPRVSYEQYF
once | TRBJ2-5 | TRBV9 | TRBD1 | TGTGCCAGCAGCGCTTTTGCCCGACAGGGCGGTCAGACCCAGTACTTC | CASSAFARQGGQTQYF
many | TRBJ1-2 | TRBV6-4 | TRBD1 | TGTGCCAGCAGTGACTCTGGGAGGCAGGGGGCTAGGAGCTATGGCTACACCTTC | CASSDSGRQGARSYGYTF
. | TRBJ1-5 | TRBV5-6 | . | TGTGCCAGCAGCGGGAGTTTTAGCAATCAGCCCCAGCATTTT | CASSGSFSNQPQHF
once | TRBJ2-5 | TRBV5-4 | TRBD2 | TGTGCCAGCAGTTCAGGACTAGCGGGAGGGCCAGGGACCCAGTACTTC | CASSSGLAGGPGTQYF
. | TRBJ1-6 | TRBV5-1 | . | TGCGCCAGCAGCTTACGTGGCAGAAACGTTAATTCACCCCTCCACTTT | CASSLRGRNVNSPLHF
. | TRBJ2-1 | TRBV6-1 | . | TGTGCCAGCAGTGTCAACTCCGGCGGTGGTACCTACAATGAGCAGTTCTTC | CASSVNSGGGTYNEQFF